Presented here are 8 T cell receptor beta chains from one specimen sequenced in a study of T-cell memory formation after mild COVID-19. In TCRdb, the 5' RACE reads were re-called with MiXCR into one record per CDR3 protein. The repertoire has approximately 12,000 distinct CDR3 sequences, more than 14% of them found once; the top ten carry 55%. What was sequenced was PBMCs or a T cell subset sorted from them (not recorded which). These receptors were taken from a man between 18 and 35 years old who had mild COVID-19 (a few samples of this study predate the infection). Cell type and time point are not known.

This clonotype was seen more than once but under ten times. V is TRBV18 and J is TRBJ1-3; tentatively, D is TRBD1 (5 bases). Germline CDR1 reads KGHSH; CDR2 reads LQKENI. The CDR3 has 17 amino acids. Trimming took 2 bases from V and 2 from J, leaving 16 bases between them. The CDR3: CASSPRDPSLAGNTIYF. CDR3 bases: TGTGCCAGCTCACCAAGGGACCCTTCGCTAGCTGGAAACACCATATATTTT. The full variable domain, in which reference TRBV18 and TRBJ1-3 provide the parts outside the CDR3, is NAGVMQNPRHLVRRRGQEARLRCSPMKGHSHVYWYRQLPEEGLKFMVYLQKENIIDESGMPKERFSAEFPKEGPSILRIQQVVRGDSAAYFCASSPRDPSLAGNTIYFGEGSWLTVV.

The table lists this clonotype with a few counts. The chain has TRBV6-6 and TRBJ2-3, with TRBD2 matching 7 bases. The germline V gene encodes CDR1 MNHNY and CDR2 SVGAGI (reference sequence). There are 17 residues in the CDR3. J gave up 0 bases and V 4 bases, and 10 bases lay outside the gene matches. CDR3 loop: CASSFPEGRASTDTQYF. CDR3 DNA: TGTGCCAGCAGTTTCCCCGAGGGGAGGGCCAGCACAGATACGCAGTATTTT.

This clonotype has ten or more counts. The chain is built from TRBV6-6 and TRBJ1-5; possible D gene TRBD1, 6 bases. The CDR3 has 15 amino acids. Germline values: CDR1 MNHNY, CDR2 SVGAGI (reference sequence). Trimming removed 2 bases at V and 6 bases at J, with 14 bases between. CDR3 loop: CASSYPPGAGQPQHF. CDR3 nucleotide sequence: TGTGCCAGCAGTTACCCCCCGGGGGCGGGTCAGCCCCAGCATTTT.

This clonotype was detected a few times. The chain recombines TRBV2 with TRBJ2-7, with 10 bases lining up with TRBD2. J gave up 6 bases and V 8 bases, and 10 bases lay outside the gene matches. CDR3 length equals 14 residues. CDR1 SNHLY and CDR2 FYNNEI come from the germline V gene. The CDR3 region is CASLQEAGGLEQYF. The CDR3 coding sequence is TGTGCCAGCCTACAGGAAGCGGGGGGGCTCGAGCAGTACTTC.

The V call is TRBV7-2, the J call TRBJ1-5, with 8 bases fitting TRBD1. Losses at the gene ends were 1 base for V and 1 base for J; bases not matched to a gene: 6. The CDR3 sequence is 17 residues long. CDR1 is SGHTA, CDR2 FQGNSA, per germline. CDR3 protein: CASSLVGTGLSNQPQHF. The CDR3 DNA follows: TGTGCCAGCAGCTTAGTTGGGACAGGTTTGAGCAATCAGCCCCAGCATTTT. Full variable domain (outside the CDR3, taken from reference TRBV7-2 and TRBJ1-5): GAGVSQSPSNKVTEKGKDVELRCDPISGHTALYWYRQSLGQGLEFLIYFQGNSAPDKSGLPSDRFSAERTGGSVSTLTIQRTQQEDSAVYLCASSLVGTGLSNQPQHFGDGTRLSIL.

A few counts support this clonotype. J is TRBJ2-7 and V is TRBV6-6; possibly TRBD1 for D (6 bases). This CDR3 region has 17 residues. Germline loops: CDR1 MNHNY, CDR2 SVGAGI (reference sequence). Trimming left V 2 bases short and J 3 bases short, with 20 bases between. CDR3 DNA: TGTGCCAGCAGTTACGGGTCAGGGGATCCCGAGGACTACGAGCAGTACGTC. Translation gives CASSYGSGDPEDYEQYV.

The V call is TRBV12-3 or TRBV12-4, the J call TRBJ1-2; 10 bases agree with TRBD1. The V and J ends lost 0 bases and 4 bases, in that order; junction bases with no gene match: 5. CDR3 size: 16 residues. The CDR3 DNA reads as TGTGCCAGCAGTTTAGCGTTCAGGACAGGGGGCTATGGCTACACCTTC. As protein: CASSLAFRTGGYGYTF.

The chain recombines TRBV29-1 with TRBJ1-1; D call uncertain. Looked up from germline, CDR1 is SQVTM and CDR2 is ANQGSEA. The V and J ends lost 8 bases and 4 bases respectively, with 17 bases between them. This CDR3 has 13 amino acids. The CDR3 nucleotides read TGCAGCTTTCGGCCGGAGTTGGGCACTGAAGCTTTCTTT. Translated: CSFRPELGTEAFF. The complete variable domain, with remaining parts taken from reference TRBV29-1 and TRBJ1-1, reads SAVISQKPSRDICQRGTSLTIQCQVDSQVTMMFWYRQQPGQSLTLIATANQGSEATYESGFVIDKFPISRPNLTFSTLTVSNMSPEDSSIYLCSFRPELGTEAFFGQGTRLTVV.